Below, one T cell receptor (beta chain) is given with its context. Per germline, CDR1 KGHSH and CDR2 LQKENI. Trimming took off 2 bases at V and 2 bases at J, with 7 bases between the two ends. The CDR3 is 14 residues long. The sample is drawn from a study of OX40 agonist ivuxolimab in advanced cancers. Whole-study context: As their treatment, patients were administered ivuxolimab, an agonistic anti-OX40 (CD134) antibody. Therapy given before enrollment (anti-PD-1, anti-PD-L1 or anti-CTLA-4) was allowed, and around 44% had some.

Repertoires were generated with immunoSEQ multiplex PCR, while TCRdb's copy carries only in-frame clones and drops some. The sample contains about 58,000 clones, 86% of which appear only once. The sample consisted of CD4+ or CD8+ T cells sorted from blood, taken in a trial of the OX40 agonist ivuxolimab. This receptor was obtained from an adult with an advanced solid tumor such as melanoma, head and neck, liver or kidney cancer. This rearrangement joins TRBV18 to TRBJ1-5, with D maybe TRBD1 (5 bases). CDR3 nucleotide sequence: TGTGCCAGCTCACCAGGCAGGGGCAATCAGCCCCAGCATTTT. As protein: CASSPGRGNQPQHF.